One T cell receptor beta chain is described in this entry. This entry belongs to a study of blood T cell repertoires in COVID-19. The method was immunoSEQ multiplex PCR; TCRdb's version includes in-frame clones alone and lacks a portion of them. The sample records 300,000 to 400,000 clones, about 91% being singletons. The source of this sequence is a woman aged 30 to 39 with COVID-19, enrolled during active disease. The sample consisted of peripheral blood.

CDR3 loop: CASSIGGGAGDTQYF. The DNA for the CDR3 is TGTGCCAGTAGTATCGGCGGGGGGGCCGGAGATACGCAGTATTTT. V gene TRBV19 combines with J gene TRBJ2-3; 9 nucleotides line up with TRBD2. With V trimmed by 3 bases and J by 5 bases, 6 bases remained unmatched. This CDR3 has 15 residues. CDR1 LNHDA and CDR2 SQIVND come from the germline V gene (reference sequence). The variable domain in full, completed from reference TRBV19 and TRBJ2-3, reads DGGITQSPKYLFRKEGQNVTLSCEQNLNHDAMYWYRQDPGQGLRLIYYSQIVNDFQKGDIAEGYSVSREKKESFPLTVTSAQKNPTAFYLCASSIGGGAGDTQYFGPGTRLTVL.